These 8 T cell receptor beta chains were all obtained from the same sample, sequenced in a study of blood T cell repertoires in COVID-19. The data were produced by immunoSEQ multiplex PCR, yet TCRdb's version contains in-frame clones alone and is incomplete. The sample shows 130,000 or so clones, approximately 85% of them seen only once. Sequenced input: peripheral blood. Receptors were obtained from a human donor in a cohort sampled during active COVID-19.

This chain links TRBV12-3 or TRBV12-4 with TRBJ1-3; 7 bases fit TRBD1. CDR3 length: 13 residues. The V segment lost 1 base and the J segment 8 bases; nucleotides outside the gene matches: 2. The CDR3 DNA is TGTGCCAGCAGTTTAGAAAGGGGGCACACCATATATTTT. Encoded protein: CASSLERGHTIYF.

In this sample, this clone turned up once. The genes are TRBV27 and TRBJ2-7, with unresolved D. Germline V gene lookup returns CDR1 MNHEY and CDR2 SMNVEV (reference sequence). The CDR3 is 14 residues long. Trimming took 6 bases from V and 3 from J, leaving 15 bases between them. In nucleotides, the CDR3 is TGTGCCAGCAGACAAACCGGGTACCGCTACGAGCAGTACGTC. This gives the protein CASRQTGYRYEQYV.

The chain combines TRBV6-6 with TRBJ1-6; 7 nucleotides line up with TRBD1. CDR3 size: 15 residues. V shed 6 bases, J shed 7 bases, and the junction held 9 bases outside the gene matches. Germline CDR1 and CDR2: MNHNY and SVGAGI (reference sequence). The DNA for the CDR3 is TGTGCCAGCAGCAGACAGGGCCTTCGGAATTCACCCCTCCACTTT. Translating gives CASSRQGLRNSPLHF.

V and J are TRBV3-1 (or the pseudogene TRBV3-2) and TRBJ2-1; 7 nucleotides match TRBD2. After removal of 1 base from V and 7 bases from J, the junction contained 13 bases not matched to a gene. CDR1 is LGHDT, CDR2 YNNKEL, per germline (reference sequence). The CDR3 totals 17 residues. CDR3 coding DNA: TGTGCCAGCAGCCAAGTCCCTAGCGGTGGCCGAGGGAATGAGCAGTTCTTC. Translated: CASSQVPSGGRGNEQFF.

The chain is built from TRBV9 and TRBJ2-1; perhaps TRBD2 as D (6 bases). Germline CDR1 and CDR2: SGDLS and YYNGEE. V was clipped by 2 bases and J by 0 bases, with 9 bases between them. There are 15 residues in the CDR3. In nucleotides, the CDR3 is TGTGCCAGCAGCGTTAGGGACTCCTCCTACAATGAGCAGTTCTTC. Translation gives CASSVRDSSYNEQFF.

V is TRBV24-1 and J is TRBJ2-5; D might be TRBD1 (5 bases). Trimming removed 4 bases from V and 7 bases from J, with 21 bases in between. Germline V gives CDR1 KGHDR, CDR2 SFDVKD. This CDR3 contains 16 residues. The DNA for the CDR3 is TGTGCCACCAGTGACCGTAGACAGTTGGATAGGGGGACCCAGTACTTC. Amino acid sequence: CATSDRRQLDRGTQYF.

The chain's CDR3 is CAWSSQTRMNTEAFF. CDR3 coding DNA: TGTGCCTGGAGTTCTCAGACACGGATGAACACTGAAGCTTTCTTT. V usage is TRBV30 and J usage is TRBJ1-1; the D is unclear. The V end lost 2 bases, the J end lost 0 bases, and 13 bases lay between the germline ends. Germline V gene lookup returns CDR1 GTSNPN and CDR2 SVGIG (reference sequence). The CDR3 spans 15 residues.

The chain employs TRBV3-1 (or the pseudogene TRBV3-2) and TRBJ1-1; possibly TRBD1 for D (5 bases). Trimming cost V 0 bases and J 12 bases, with 11 bases left between them. CDR1 is LGHDT and CDR2 is YNNKEL in the germline V gene (reference sequence). The CDR3 loop spans 12 amino acids. The CDR3 here is CASSQEGLITFF. The CDR3 nucleotides read TGTGCCAGCAGCCAAGAGGGACTTATCACTTTCTTT.